This T cell receptor (beta chain) comes out of a study of CD4 T cells in relation to SARS-CoV-2 and coronaviruses. The CDR3 loop spans 17 amino acids. V lost 2 bases and J lost 1; bases outside the gene matches: 6. Germline V gene lookup returns CDR1 LNHDA and CDR2 SQIVND (reference sequence). Unexposed donor CD4+ T cells date from 2011-2018, before the COVID-19 pandemic. CD4+ T cells were isolated from the cells after 10 days of culture. On days 3 and 7, cultures got half fresh IL-2 medium. Data came from immunoSEQ multiplex PCR; TCRdb stores just in-frame clones and leaves some out. Of 20,000 to 25,000 clones in the sample, around four fifths are singletons; the top ten hold roughly 16%. Details on this clone: No antigen is known for it.

The clonotype was recovered from a human donor in good health. This chain uses TRBV19 with TRBJ2-5; 11 nucleotides agree with TRBD2. Input material: CD4+ T cells from PBMCs, cultured in vitro. DNA for the CDR3: TGTGCCAGTAGTATAAGTCGGCTAGCGGGAGGCCAAGAGACCCAGTACTTC. Amino acid sequence: CASSISRLAGGQETQYF.